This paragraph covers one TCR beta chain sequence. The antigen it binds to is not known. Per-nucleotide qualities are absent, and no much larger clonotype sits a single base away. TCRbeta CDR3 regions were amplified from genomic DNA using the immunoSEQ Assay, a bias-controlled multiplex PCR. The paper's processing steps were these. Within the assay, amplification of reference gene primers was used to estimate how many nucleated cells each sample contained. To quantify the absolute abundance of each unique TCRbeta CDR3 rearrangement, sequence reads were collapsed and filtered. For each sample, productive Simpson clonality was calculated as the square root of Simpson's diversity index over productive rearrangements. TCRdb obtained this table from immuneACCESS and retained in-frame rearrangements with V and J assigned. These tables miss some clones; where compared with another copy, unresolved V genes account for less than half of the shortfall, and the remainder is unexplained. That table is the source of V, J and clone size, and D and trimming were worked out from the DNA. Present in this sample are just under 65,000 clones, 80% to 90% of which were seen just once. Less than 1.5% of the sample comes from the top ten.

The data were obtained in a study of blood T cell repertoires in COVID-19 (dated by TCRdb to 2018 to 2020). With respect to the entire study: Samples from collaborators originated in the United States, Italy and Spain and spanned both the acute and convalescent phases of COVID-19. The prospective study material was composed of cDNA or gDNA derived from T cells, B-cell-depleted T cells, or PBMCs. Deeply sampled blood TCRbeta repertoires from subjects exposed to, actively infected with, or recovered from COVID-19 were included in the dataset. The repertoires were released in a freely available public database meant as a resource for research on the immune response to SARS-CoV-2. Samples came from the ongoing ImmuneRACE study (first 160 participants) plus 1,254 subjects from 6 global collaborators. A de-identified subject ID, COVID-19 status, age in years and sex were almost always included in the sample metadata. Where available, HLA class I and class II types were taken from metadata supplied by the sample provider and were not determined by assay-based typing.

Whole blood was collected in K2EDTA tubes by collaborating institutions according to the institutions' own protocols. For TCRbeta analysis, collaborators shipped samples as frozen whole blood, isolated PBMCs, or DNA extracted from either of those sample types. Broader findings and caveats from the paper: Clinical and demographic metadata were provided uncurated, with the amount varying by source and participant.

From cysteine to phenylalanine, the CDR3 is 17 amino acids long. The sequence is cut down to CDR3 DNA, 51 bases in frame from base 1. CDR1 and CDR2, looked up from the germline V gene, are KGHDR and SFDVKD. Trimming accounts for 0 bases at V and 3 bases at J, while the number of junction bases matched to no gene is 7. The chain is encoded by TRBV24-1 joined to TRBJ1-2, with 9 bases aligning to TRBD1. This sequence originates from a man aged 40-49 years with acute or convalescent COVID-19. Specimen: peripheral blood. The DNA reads TGTGCCACCAGTGATTTGCGTCGGGACAGGGAGGACTATGGCTACACCTTC. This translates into CATSDLRRDREDYGYTF.